This T cell receptor beta chain came from a study of blood T cell repertoires in COVID-19. V was clipped by 1 base and J by 0 bases, with 7 bases between them. From germline, CDR1 is LGHDT and CDR2 YNNKEL (reference sequence). This CDR3 comprises 15 residues. The authors' processing: Reference gene primers were amplified, and this amplification served to estimate nucleated cell counts. Produced via immunoSEQ multiplex PCR; TCRdb's table is partial and in-frame only. The V and J calls and clone size were taken over from that table, and D and trimming were inferred from the DNA. The sample has roughly 140,000 clones; 88% are singletons.

This clonotype was sampled from a woman aged 45-65 years with acute or convalescent COVID-19. The chain recombines TRBV3-1 (or the pseudogene TRBV3-2) with TRBJ1-5, with D possibly TRBD1 on 6 matching bases. Sequencing was done on a sample of peripheral blood. The CDR3 DNA reads TGTGCCAGCAGCCAAGCGGACAGTAGCAATCAGCCCCAGCATTTT. This gives the protein CASSQADSSNQPQHF.